This T cell receptor beta chain was captured by sequencing in a study of T cell responses to AZD1222 COVID-19 vaccine. The study, taken as a whole, reports: Donor demographics were predominantly white British with a female majority; clonal diversity may be underestimated. Following two doses of AZD1222, Spike-specific TCR breadth and depth rose.

Points on this clone: Its cognate antigen is unknown.

The CDR3 extends over 17 amino acids. V was pared by 7 bases and J by 2 bases, with 14 bases of the junction left unmatched. CDR1 SNHLY and CDR2 FYNNEI come from the germline V gene. This table comes from immunoSEQ multiplex PCR, and its TCRdb copy is limited to in-frame clones, with some not included. Of under 200,000 clones listed, just over 90% were seen once; the top ten hold approximately 3.9%. V usage is TRBV2 and J usage is TRBJ1-2; 9 positions agree with TRBD1. The material was peripheral blood, obtained on day 0 of AZD1222 vaccination. The clonotype was recovered from an adult in good health. The CDR3 nucleotides are TGTGCCAGCACCTTCACCCCACAGGGGGCCTTCAACTATGGCTACACCTTC. This translates into CASTFTPQGAFNYGYTF.